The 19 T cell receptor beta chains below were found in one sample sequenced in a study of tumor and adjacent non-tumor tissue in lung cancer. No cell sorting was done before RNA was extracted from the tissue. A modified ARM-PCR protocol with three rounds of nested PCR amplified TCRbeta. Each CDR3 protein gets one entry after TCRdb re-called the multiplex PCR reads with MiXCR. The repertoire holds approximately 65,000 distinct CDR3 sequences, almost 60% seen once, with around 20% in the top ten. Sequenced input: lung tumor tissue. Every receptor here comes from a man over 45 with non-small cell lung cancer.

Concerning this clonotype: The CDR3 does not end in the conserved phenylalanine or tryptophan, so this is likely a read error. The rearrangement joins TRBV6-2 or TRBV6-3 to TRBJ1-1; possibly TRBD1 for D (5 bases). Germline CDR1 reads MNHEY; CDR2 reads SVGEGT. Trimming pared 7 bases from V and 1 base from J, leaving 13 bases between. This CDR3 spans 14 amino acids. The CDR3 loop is CASNPGRSNTEAFL. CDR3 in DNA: TGTGCCAGCAATCCGGGACGGTCGAACACTGAAGCTTTCTTA.

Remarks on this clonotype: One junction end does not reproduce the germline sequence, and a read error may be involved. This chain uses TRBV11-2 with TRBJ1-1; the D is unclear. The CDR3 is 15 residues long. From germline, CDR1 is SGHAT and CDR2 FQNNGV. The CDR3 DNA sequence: TGCGCCAGCAGCCCCTGGACTGGCAGTGATACTGAAGCTTTCTTT. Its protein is CASSPWTGSDTEAFF.

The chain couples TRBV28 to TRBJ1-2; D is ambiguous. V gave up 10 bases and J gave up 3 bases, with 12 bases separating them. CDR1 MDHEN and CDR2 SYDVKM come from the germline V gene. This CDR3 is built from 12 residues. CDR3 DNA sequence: TGTGCCACCAGAAACAGATACTATGGCTACACCTTC. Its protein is CATRNRYYGYTF.

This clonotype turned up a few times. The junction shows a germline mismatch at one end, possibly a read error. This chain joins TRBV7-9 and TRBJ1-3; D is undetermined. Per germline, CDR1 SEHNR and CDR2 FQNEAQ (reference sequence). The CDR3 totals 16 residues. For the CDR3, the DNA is TGTGCCAGCAGTCTATATGCCCCGGCGGCTGGAAACACCATATTTTTT. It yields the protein CASSLYAPAAGNTIFF.

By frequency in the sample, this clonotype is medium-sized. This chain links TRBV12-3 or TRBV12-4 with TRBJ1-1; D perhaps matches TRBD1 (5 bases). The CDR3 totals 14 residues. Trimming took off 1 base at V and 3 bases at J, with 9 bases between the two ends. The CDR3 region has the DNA TGTGCCAGCAGTTTAGACCAGGGAGACACTGAAGCTTTCTTT. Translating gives CASSLDQGDTEAFF.

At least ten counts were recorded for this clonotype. The CDR3 loop is CASIEQNEQFF. CDR3 nucleotides: TGCGCCAGCATTGAACAGAATGAGCAGTTCTTC. The chain carries TRBV5-1 and TRBJ2-1; D is unclear. CDR1 is SGHRS and CDR2 is YFSETQ in the germline V gene. The germline V and J ends were trimmed by 6 bases and 7 bases, with 8 bases remaining between them. This CDR3 has 11 amino acids.

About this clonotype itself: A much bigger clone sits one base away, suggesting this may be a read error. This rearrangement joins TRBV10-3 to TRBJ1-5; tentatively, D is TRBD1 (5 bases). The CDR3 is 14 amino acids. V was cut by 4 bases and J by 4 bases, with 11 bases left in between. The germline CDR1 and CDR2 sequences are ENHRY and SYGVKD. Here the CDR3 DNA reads TGTGCCATCAGTGGTAGGGGTCCAAATCAGCCCCAGCATTTT. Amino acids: CAISGRGPNQPQHF.

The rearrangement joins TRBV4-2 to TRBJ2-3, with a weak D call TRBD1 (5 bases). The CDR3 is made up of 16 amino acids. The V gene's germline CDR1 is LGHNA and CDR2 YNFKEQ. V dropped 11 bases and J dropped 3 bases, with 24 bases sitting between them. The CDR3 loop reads CADSLDSGLATDTQYF. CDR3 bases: TGTGCCGACAGCCTAGACTCCGGCCTCGCTACAGATACGCAGTATTTT.

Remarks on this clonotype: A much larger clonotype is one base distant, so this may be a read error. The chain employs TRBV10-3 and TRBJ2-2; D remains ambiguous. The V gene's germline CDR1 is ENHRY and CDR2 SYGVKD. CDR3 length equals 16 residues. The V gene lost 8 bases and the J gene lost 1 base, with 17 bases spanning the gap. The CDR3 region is CAIRSGQTQNTGELFF. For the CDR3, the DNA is TGTGCCATCCGATCCGGTCAGACACAGAACACCGGGGAGCTGTTTTTT.

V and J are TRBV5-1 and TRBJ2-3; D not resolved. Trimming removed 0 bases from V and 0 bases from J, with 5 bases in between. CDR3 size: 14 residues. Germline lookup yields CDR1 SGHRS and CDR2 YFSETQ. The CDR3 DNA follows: TGCGCCAGCAGCTTGGAACCGAGCACAGATACGCAGTATTTT. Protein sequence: CASSLEPSTDTQYF.

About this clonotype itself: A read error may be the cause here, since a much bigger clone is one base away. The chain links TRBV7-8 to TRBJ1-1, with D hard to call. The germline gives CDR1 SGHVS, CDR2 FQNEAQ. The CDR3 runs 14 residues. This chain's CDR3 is CASTLANPNTEAFF. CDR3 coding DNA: TGTGCCAGCACCTTAGCCAACCCGAACACTGAAGCTTTCTTT.

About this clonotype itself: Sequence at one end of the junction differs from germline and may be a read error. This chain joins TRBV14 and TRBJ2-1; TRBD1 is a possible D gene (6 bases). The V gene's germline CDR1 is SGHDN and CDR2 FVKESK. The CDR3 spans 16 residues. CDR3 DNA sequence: TGTGTCAGCAGCCTGTCCGGGACAACCACTTACAATGAGCAGTTCTTC. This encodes CVSSLSGTTTYNEQFF.

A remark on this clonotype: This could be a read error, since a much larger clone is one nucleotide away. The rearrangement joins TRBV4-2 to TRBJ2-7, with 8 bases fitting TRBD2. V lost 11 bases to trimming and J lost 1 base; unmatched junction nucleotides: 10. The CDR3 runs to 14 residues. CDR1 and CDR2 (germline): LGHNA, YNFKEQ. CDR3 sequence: CASRVLAESYEQYF. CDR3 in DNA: TGTGCCTCGAGGGTACTAGCGGAGTCCTACGAGCAGTACTTC.

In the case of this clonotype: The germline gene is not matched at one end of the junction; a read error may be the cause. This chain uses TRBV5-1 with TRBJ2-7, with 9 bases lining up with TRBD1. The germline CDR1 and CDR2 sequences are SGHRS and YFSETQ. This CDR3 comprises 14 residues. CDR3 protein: CAGSPGTGWHEQYF. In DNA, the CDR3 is TGCGCCGGCAGCCCTGGGACAGGGTGGCACGAGCAGTACTTC.

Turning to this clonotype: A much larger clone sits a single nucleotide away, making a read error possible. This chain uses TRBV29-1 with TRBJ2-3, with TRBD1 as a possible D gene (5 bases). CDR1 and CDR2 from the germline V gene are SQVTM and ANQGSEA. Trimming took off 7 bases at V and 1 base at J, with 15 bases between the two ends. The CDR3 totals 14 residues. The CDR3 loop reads CSAQGCSGTDTQYF. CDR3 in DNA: TGCAGCGCGCAGGGTTGTTCCGGCACAGATACGCAGTATTTT.

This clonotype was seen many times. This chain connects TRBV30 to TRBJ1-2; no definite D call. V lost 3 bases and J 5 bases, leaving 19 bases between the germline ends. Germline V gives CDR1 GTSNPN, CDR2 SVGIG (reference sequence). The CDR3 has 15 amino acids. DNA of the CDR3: TGTGCCTGGAGCCCCCTCGGATACTCGGGGTATGGCTACACCTTC. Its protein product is CAWSPLGYSGYGYTF.

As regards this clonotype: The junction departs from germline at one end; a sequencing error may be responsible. CDR3 in amino acids: CASSPGTRESNEQSF. The CDR3, as DNA: TGTGCCAGCAGCCCCGGGACTAGGGAGTCGAATGAGCAGTCCTTC. This chain connects TRBV6-2 or TRBV6-3 to TRBJ2-1; 8 bases map to TRBD2. The CDR3 runs 15 residues. Germline CDR1 and CDR2: MNHEY and SVGEGT.

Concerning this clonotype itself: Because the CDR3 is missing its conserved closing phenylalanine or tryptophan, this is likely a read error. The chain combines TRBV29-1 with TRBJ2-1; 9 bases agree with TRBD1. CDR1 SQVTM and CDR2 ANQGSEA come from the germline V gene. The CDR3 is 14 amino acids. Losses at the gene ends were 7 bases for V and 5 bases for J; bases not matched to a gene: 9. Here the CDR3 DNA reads TGCAGCGCTGTGGCCGGGACAGGGCACAATGAGCAGTTCTTA. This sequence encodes CSAVAGTGHNEQFL.

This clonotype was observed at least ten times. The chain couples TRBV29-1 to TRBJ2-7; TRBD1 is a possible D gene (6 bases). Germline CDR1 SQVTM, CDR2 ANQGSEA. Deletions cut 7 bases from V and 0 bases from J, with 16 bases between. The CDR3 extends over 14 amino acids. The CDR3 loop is CSGPRQVRSYEQYF. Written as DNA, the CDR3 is TGCAGCGGCCCCAGACAGGTGCGCTCCTACGAGCAGTACTTC.